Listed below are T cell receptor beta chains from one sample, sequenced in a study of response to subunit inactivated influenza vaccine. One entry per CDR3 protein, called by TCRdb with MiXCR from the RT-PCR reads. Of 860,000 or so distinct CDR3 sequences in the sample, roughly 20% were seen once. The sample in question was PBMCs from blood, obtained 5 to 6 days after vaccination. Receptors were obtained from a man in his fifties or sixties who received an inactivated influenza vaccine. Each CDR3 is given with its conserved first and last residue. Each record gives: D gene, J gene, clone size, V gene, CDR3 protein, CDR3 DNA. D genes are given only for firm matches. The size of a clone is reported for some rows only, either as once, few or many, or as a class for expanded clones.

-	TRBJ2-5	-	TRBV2	CAIISGKETQYF	TGTGCCATCATTAGCGGCAAAGAGACCCAGTACTTC
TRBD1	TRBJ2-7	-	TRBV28	CASSSLGDSLSYEQYF	TGTGCCAGCAGTTCCCTGGGGGACAGTCTCTCCTACGAGCAGTACTTC
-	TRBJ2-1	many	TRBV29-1	CSVGPGLNEQFF	TGCAGCGTAGGACCTGGGCTCAATGAGCAGTTCTTC
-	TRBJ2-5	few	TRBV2	CASSERRNQETQYF	TGTGCCAGCAGTGAAAGGAGGAACCAAGAGACCCAGTACTTC
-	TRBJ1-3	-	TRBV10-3	CVISEVATGNTIYF	TGTGTCATCAGTGAAGTAGCAACTGGAAACACCATATATTTT
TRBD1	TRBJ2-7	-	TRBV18	CASGWDSSSHEQYF	TGTGCCAGCGGATGGGACAGTTCAAGCCACGAGCAGTACTTC
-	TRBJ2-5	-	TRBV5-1	CASSLSSVETQYF	TGCGCCAGCAGCTTGAGTAGCGTGGAGACCCAGTACTTC
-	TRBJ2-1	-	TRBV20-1	CSARVQGAANEQFF	TGCAGTGCTAGAGTACAGGGCGCCGCCAATGAGCAGTTCTTC
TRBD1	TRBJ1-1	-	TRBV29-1	CSVRQGENTEAFF	TGCAGCGTTCGACAGGGAGAGAACACTGAAGCTTTCTTT
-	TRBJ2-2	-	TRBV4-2	CASSQEGGNLRSTGELFF	TGTGCCAGCAGCCAAGAGGGGGGCAATCTACGTTCCACCGGGGAGCTGTTTTTT
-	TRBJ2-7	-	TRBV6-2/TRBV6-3	CASSYYRAPLPASEQYF	TGTGCCAGCAGTTACTACCGGGCCCCCCTCCCCGCGAGCGAGCAGTACTTC
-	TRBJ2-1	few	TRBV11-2	CASSLVAGLHEQFF	TGTGCCAGCAGCTTAGTGGCCGGGCTCCATGAGCAGTTCTTC
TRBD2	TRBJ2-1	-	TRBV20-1	CSASPTSGRVGNEQFF	TGCAGTGCTAGCCCGACTAGCGGGAGGGTAGGCAATGAGCAGTTCTTC
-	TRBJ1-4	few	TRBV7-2	CASSLALVGMGLIATNEKLFF	TGTGCCAGCAGCTTAGCGCTCGTGGGGATGGGACTGATTGCAACTAATGAAAAACTGTTTTTT
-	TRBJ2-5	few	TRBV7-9	CASSSAQGQETQYF	TGTGCCAGCAGCTCGGCCCAGGGGCAAGAGACCCAGTACTTC
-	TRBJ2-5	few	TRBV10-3	CAISGAETQYF	TGTGCCATCAGTGGAGCAGAGACCCAGTACTTC
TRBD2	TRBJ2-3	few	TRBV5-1	CASRAGLADTQYF	TGCGCCAGCAGAGCGGGACTAGCAGATACGCAGTATTTT
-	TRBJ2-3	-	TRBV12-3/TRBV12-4	CASSYQGIPTDTQYF	TGTGCCAGCAGTTACCAGGGGATTCCCACAGATACGCAGTATTTT
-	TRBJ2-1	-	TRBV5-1	CASSLPRYNEQFF	TGCGCCAGCAGCTTGCCGCGCTACAATGAGCAGTTCTTC
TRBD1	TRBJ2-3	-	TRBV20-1	CSARETGGGDTQYF	TGCAGTGCTAGAGAAACAGGGGGAGGAGATACGCAGTATTTT
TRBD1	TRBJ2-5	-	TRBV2	CASKPRTGRQETQYF	TGTGCCAGCAAACCCCGGACAGGACGCCAAGAGACCCAGTACTTC
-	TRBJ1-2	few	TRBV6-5	CASSYSGGASGYTF	TGTGCCAGCAGTTACTCGGGGGGGGCAAGCGGCTACACCTTC
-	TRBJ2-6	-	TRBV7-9	CAKSGAEGANVLTF	TGTGCCAAGTCAGGGGCGGAGGGGGCCAACGTCCTGACTTTC
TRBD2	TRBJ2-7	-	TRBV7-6	CASSLVTSGASYEQYF	TGTGCCAGCAGCTTAGTTACTAGCGGAGCCTCCTACGAGCAGTACTTC